The following is a TCR beta chain sequence with its context. Antigen unknown. The record originates from a study of T-cell memory formation after mild COVID-19. Whole-study results and caveats: Among clones peaking at day 37 in the second wave, SARS-CoV-2 specificity remained unconfirmed. Clones which contracted sat mainly in CM and EM if CD4+, and in EMRA if CD8+.

TCRdb independently ran MiXCR on the 5' RACE reads; one entry per CDR3 protein. In the table there are about 110,000 distinct CDR3 sequences, approximately 13% of which are singletons. Sample: PBMCs or a T cell subset sorted from them (not recorded which). This receptor was obtained from an adult woman who had mild COVID-19 (a few samples of this study predate the infection). Cell type and time point are not known.

The CDR3 loop reads CASRGVAESSYEQYF. The CDR3 DNA sequence: TGTGCCAGCAGGGGAGTAGCGGAGAGCTCCTACGAGCAGTACTTC. J is TRBJ2-7 and V is TRBV13; a weak D match, TRBD2 (6 bases). Trimming removed 6 bases at V and 0 bases at J, with 15 bases between. The germline CDR1 and CDR2 sequences are PRHDT and FYEKMQ (reference sequence). The CDR3 extends over 15 amino acids.